The next 9 T cell receptor beta chains were all read from a single sample in a study of T-cell memory formation after mild COVID-19. MiXCR, run by TCRdb on the 5' RACE reads, gives a single entry per CDR3 protein. In the table there are more than 150,000 distinct CDR3 sequences, around 18% of which are singletons. Sequenced material: PBMCs or a T cell subset sorted from them (not recorded which). The receptors were sampled from a man aged 18 to 29 who had mild COVID-19 (a few samples of this study predate the infection). Cell type and time point are not known.

The V gene is TRBV7-2, the J gene TRBJ1-4; a weak D match, TRBD1 (5 bases). CDR1 and CDR2 from the germline V gene are SGHTA and FQGNSA. The CDR3 loop spans 14 amino acids. Deletions cut 6 bases from V and 5 bases from J, with 13 bases between. This CDR3 is CASSFQGSNEKLFF. In DNA, the CDR3 is TGTGCCAGCAGTTTCCAGGGTAGCAATGAAAAACTGTTTTTT.

This clonotype was recorded only once. V and J are TRBV20-1 and TRBJ1-2; the match to TRBD1 covers 7 bases. The CDR3 contains 13 residues. CDR1 and CDR2 (germline): DFQATT, SNEGSKA (reference sequence). The CDR3 bases are TGCAGGGGAGCGGGACAGAGCCTCTATGGCTACACCTTC. As protein: CRGAGQSLYGYTF.

The V and J genes are TRBV20-1 and TRBJ2-5; the D is unclear. Germline V CDR1 and CDR2: DFQATT, SNEGSKA (reference sequence). This CDR3 is 10 amino acids long. The V end was cut by 5 bases, the J end by 5 bases, with 6 bases between. The CDR3 nucleotides are TGCAGTGCTTGGCGGGAGACCCAGTACTTC. Translation: CSAWRETQYF.

The sample holds a few counts of this clonotype. The chain employs TRBV5-1 and TRBJ1-5, with 8 bases matching TRBD1. The CDR3 contains 16 residues. Losses at the gene ends were 4 bases for V and 7 bases for J; bases not matched to a gene: 13. Germline loops: CDR1 SGHRS, CDR2 YFSETQ. CDR3 sequence reads: CASSPGSGGAGQPQHF. The CDR3, as DNA: TGCGCCAGCAGCCCGGGCTCAGGGGGCGCGGGCCAGCCCCAGCATTTT.

V and J are TRBV20-1 and TRBJ1-2; D perhaps matches TRBD1 (5 bases). Trimming removed 1 base at V and 8 bases at J, with 17 bases between. The CDR3 runs 14 residues. From germline, CDR1 is DFQATT and CDR2 SNEGSKA (reference sequence). CDR3 DNA sequence: TGCAGTGCTAGAGTCAGAGGAGGGGAGCGGGGCTACACCTTC. It encodes CSARVRGGERGYTF.

The sample holds a few counts of this clonotype. The rearrangement links TRBV20-1 to TRBJ1-5; a weak D match, TRBD1 (5 bases). Germline V gene data show CDR1 as DFQATT and CDR2 as SNEGSKA (reference sequence). V was pared by 3 bases and J by 4 bases, with 10 bases between. The CDR3 spans 13 residues. For the CDR3, the DNA is TGCAGTGCTAGGCGGGGCGGGAATCAGCCCCAGCATTTT. Translating gives CSARRGGNQPQHF.

This clonotype was counted a few times. The chain uses TRBV5-1 and TRBJ1-1; 8 bases line up with TRBD1. The V gene end was trimmed by 4 bases and the J gene end by 3 bases; junction bases not matched to a gene: 11. Germline V gene data show CDR1 as SGHRS and CDR2 as YFSETQ. This CDR3 region has 16 residues. CDR3 in amino acids: CASSHRGQGWDTEAFF. The CDR3 nucleotides read TGCGCCAGCAGCCACCGTGGACAGGGCTGGGACACTGAAGCTTTCTTT.

The J gene is TRBJ1-2, the V gene TRBV6-5, with D tentatively TRBD1 (5 bases). The germline gives CDR1 MNHEY, CDR2 SVGAGI. This CDR3 has 16 amino acids. V was trimmed by 5 bases and J by 2 bases, leaving 18 bases between them. The CDR3 loop reads CASSRDGGLINYGYTF. In nucleotides, the CDR3 is TGTGCCAGCAGTAGGGACGGGGGACTAATCAACTATGGCTACACCTTC.

Concerning this clonotype: This may come from a read error, since a much larger clone is one base off. The chain joins TRBV5-1 to TRBJ2-2; maybe TRBD2 (5 bases). This CDR3 contains 15 residues. Germline V gives CDR1 SGHRS, CDR2 YFSETQ. CDR3 residues: CASSLDPGLAGELIF. DNA for the CDR3: TGCGCCAGCAGCTTGGACCCGGGATTGGCCGGGGAGCTGATTTTT.